Below are 3 T cell receptor beta chains sequenced from a single sample in a study of T cell repertoires in cytomegalovirus infection. TCRdb reprocessed the reads via MiXCR and lists one record per CDR3 protein. The sample lists 150,000 to 200,000 distinct CDR3 sequences, 15% to 20% seen once, with about 17% in the top ten. Sequencing was performed on CD8+ T cells from PBMCs. The receptors come from a human donor in good health (CMV status not recorded). Some clones in this sample may be carry-over from other donors' samples.

There are a few counts of this clonotype. The chain employs TRBV20-1 and TRBJ2-1, with D hard to call. V dropped 4 bases and J dropped 5 bases, with 3 bases sitting between them. In germline, CDR1 is DFQATT, CDR2 SNEGSKA (reference sequence). This CDR3 is built from 10 residues. DNA for the CDR3: TGCAGTGCTAAAGACAATGAGCAGTTCTTC. This gives the protein CSAKDNEQFF.

There are a few counts of this clonotype. The CDR3 loop reads CASSLTTALNTEAFF. CDR3 nucleotides: TGTGCCAGCAGCCTCACCACAGCCTTAAACACTGAAGCTTTCTTT. The genes are TRBV7-9 and TRBJ1-1; D is ambiguous. From germline, CDR1 is SEHNR and CDR2 FQNEAQ (reference sequence). Trimming stripped 5 bases from V and 2 bases from J, with 15 bases between. CDR3 size: 15 residues.

The J gene is TRBJ2-5, the V gene TRBV7-9, with a tentative D call TRBD2 (5 bases). The CDR3 contains 16 residues. V was shortened by 5 bases and J by 2 bases, with 18 bases between the two germline ends. CDR1 is SEHNR and CDR2 is FQNEAQ in the germline V gene (reference sequence). CDR3 DNA sequence: TGTGCCAGCAGCCCGGCGGGCCAGTATAGGCAAGAGACCCAGTACTTC. It encodes CASSPAGQYRQETQYF.